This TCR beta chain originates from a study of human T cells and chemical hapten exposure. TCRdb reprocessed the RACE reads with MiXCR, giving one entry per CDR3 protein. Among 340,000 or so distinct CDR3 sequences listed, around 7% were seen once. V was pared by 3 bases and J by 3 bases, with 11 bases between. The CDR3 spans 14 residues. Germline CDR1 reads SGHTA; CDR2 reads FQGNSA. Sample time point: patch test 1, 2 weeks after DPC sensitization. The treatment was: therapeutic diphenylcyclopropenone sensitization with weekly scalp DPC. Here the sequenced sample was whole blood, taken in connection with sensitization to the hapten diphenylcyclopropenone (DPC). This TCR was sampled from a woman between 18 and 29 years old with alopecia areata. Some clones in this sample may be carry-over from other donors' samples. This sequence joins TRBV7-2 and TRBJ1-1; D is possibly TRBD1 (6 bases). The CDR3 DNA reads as TGTGCCAGCAGCTTGCGAGCAGGGGACACTGAAGCTTTCTTT. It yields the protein CASSLRAGDTEAFF.